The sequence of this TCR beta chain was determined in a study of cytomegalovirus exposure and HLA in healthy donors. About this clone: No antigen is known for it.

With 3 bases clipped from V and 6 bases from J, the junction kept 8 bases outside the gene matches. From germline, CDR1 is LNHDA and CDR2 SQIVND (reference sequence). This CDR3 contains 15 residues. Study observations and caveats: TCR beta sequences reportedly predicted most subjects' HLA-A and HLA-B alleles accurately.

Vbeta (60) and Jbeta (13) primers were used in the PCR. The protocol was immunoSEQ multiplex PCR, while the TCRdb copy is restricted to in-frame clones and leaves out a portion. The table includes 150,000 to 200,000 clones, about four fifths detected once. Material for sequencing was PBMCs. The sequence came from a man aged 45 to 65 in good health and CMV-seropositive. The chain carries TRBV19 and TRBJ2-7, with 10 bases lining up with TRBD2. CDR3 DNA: TGTGCCAGTAGTATGTCTAGCGGGGGCCTCGGCGAGCAGTACTTC. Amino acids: CASSMSSGGLGEQYF.